The rows below give T cell receptor beta chains drawn from one sample of a study of blood T cell repertoires in COVID-19. Only in-frame clones appear in the TCRdb table, and some are missing; sequencing was by immunoSEQ multiplex PCR. The data hold roughly 160,000 clones, with roughly nine tenths observed a single time. Sequenced input: peripheral blood. The receptors come from a man aged 45-65 years with acute or convalescent COVID-19. The CDR3 runs from the conserved cysteine through the conserved F or W. D genes are given only for firm matches. The size entry is marked missing in some rows and otherwise reads once, few, many or a size class.

J gene,V gene,CDR3 length,D gene,clone size,CDR3 protein,CDR3 DNA
TRBJ1-1,TRBV7-3,14,NA,NA,CASSIDNMNTEAFF,TGTGCCAGCAGCATTGACAATATGAACACTGAAGCTTTCTTT
TRBJ2-3,TRBV19,15,TRBD1,NA,CASSPGTGWTDTQYF,TGTGCCAGTAGTCCCGGGACAGGGTGGACAGATACGCAGTATTTT
TRBJ1-4,TRBV13,15,NA,NA,CASSLGRGSNEKLFF,TGTGCCAGCAGCTTAGGCAGGGGATCTAATGAAAAACTGTTTTTT
TRBJ2-3,TRBV6-2/TRBV6-3,17,TRBD2,NA,CASSSSTSGGATDTQYF,TGTGCCAGCAGTTCGTCGACTAGCGGGGGTGCCACAGATACGCAGTATTTT
TRBJ2-2,TRBV5-4,15,NA,NA,CASNLQAPNTGELFF,TGTGCCAGCAATTTACAGGCTCCGAACACCGGGGAGCTGTTTTTT
TRBJ2-2,TRBV5-1,17,TRBD2,NA,CASSQLRSLAGSGELFF,TGCGCCAGCAGCCAGCTCCGTAGCCTAGCGGGGTCCGGGGAGCTGTTTTTT
TRBJ1-6,TRBV28,14,NA,NA,CASSLGNNNSPLHF,TGTGCCAGCAGTTTGGGCAATAATAATTCACCCCTCCACTTT
TRBJ1-2,TRBV28,14,TRBD1,NA,CASSNRQGNYGYTF,TGTGCCAGCAGCAACCGACAGGGGAACTATGGCTACACCTTC
TRBJ2-2,TRBV5-4,16,NA,once,CASSPPGVAGTGELFF,TGTGCCAGCAGCCCCCCGGGGGTTGCGGGCACCGGGGAGCTGTTTTTT
TRBJ1-2,TRBV4-2,14,NA,few,CASSQDRGTLGYTF,TGTGCCAGCAGCCAAGACCGGGGGACCCTAGGCTACACCTTC
TRBJ2-7,TRBV5-1,14,TRBD2,NA,CASSREASAYEQYF,TGCGCCAGCAGCCGGGAGGCGTCCGCTTACGAGCAGTACTTC
TRBJ2-2,TRBV9,15,TRBD2,NA,CASSAGLGGGGELFF,TGTGCCAGCAGCGCTGGACTAGGAGGAGGCGGGGAGCTGTTTTTT
TRBJ1-6,TRBV10-1,18,TRBD1,NA,CASEGQGALYFFSSPLHF,TGCGCCAGCGAAGGACAGGGGGCTCTCTATTTTTTTTCGTCACCCCTCCACTTT
TRBJ1-1,TRBV18,16,NA,NA,CASSDLSGLGWTEAFF,TGTGCCAGCTCTGACCTTAGCGGGCTGGGTTGGACTGAAGCTTTCTTT